Included here is one T cell receptor beta chain sequence, with context. Its antigen remains unknown. This specimen belongs to a study of monozygotic twins with inflammatory bowel disease. Whole-study findings and limits: A reduction in TCRbeta diversity (inverse Simpson) was seen in IBD patients relative to healthy co-twins.

TCRdb derives one entry per CDR3 protein from the 5' RACE reads, leaving out DNA. The sample yields 150,000 to 200,000 distinct CDR3 sequences, of which the top ten take up around 7%. This CDR3 region has 14 residues. Per germline, CDR1 GTSNPN and CDR2 SVGIG (reference sequence). This TCR was recovered from a human donor with ulcerative colitis or Crohn's disease, or a healthy co-twin of an affected twin (not recorded which). The genes are TRBV30 and TRBJ2-7; checking the TCRdb D call of TRBD2 is not possible without DNA. Sequenced sample: blood. CDR3 residues: CAWRRRVSSYEQYF. Based on the CDR3 plus reference TRBV30 and TRBJ2-7, the full variable domain is SQTIHQWPATLVQPVGSPLSLECTVEGTSNPNLYWYRQAAGRGLQLLFYSVGIGQISSEVPQNLSASRPQDRQFILSSKKLLLSDSGFYLCAWRRRVSSYEQYFGPGTRLTVT.